This is a list of T cell receptor beta chains from one sample in a study of CD8 T cells in ankylosing spondylitis. TCRdb passed the 5' RACE reads through MiXCR, listing each CDR3 protein once. Here the sample spans roughly 240,000 distinct CDR3 sequences, about 30% being singletons. Sample: blood, either unsorted or a sorted T cell fraction (not recorded which). The origin of the receptors is a male donor with ankylosing spondylitis or in good health (not recorded which). Each CDR3 is given with its conserved first and last residue. The D gene is left open where the match is weak. The size of a clone is reported for some rows only, either as once, few or many, or as a class for expanded clones.

>TRBJ1-4|.|TRBV25-1|.
CASSDAHRVPNEKLFF
TGTGCCAGCAGTGACGCTCACAGGGTTCCTAATGAAAAACTGTTTTTT
>TRBJ2-7|.|TRBV29-1|.
CSVVSTESYEQYF
TGCAGCGTTGTTTCGACGGAATCCTACGAGCAGTACTTC
>TRBJ2-3|.|TRBV15|.
CATSRARGGSDTQYF
TGTGCCACCAGCAGAGCTAGGGGGGGCTCAGATACGCAGTATTTT
>TRBJ2-3|TRBD2|TRBV7-3|.
CASSLMGTSGGDTQYF
TGTGCCAGCAGCTTAATGGGGACTAGCGGGGGTGATACGCAGTATTTT
>TRBJ1-1|TRBD1|TRBV10-1|few
CASSAGTGGTEAFF
TGCGCCAGCAGTGCCGGGACAGGGGGAACTGAAGCTTTCTTT
>TRBJ1-1|TRBD1|TRBV5-1|few
CASSTGGAGTEAFF
TGCGCCAGCAGCACAGGGGGCGCGGGAACTGAAGCTTTCTTT
>TRBJ2-3|.|TRBV20-1|.
CSASSPTDTQYF
TGCAGTGCTTCGTCCCCCACAGATACGCAGTATTTT
>TRBJ2-3|TRBD2|TRBV20-1|few
CSGRGGQTDTQYF
TGCAGCGGGCGGGGGGGCCAGACAGATACGCAGTATTTT
>TRBJ2-3|.|TRBV5-1|many
CASSLAGGALRNTQYF
TGCGCCAGCAGCTTGGCCGGCGGGGCCCTCAGGAATACGCAGTATTTT
>TRBJ2-2|.|TRBV20-1|.
CSARDQRASNTGELFF
TGCAGTGCTAGAGATCAGAGGGCCTCGAACACCGGGGAGCTGTTTTTT
>TRBJ2-3|.|TRBV20-1|few
CAKLRPGADTQYF
TGTGCCAAACTGAGGCCCGGGGCAGATACGCAGTATTTT
>TRBJ2-5|TRBD2|TRBV10-3|.
CAISEGTSGASGAQYF
TGTGCCATCAGTGAGGGGACTAGCGGGGCCTCAGGGGCCCAGTACTTC
>TRBJ1-2|TRBD1|TRBV20-1|.
CSARTGQHGYTF
TGCAGTGCTAGGACAGGGCAGCATGGCTACACCTTC
>TRBJ1-4|.|TRBV12-3/TRBV12-4|.
CASSPYMAEKLFF
TGTGCCAGCAGTCCCTATATGGCGGAAAAACTGTTTTTT
>TRBJ2-3|TRBD2|TRBV20-1|.
CSAPPPGGALFDTQYF
TGCAGTGCCCCCCCCCCGGGGGGAGCTTTGTTTGATACGCAGTATTTT
>TRBJ1-3|TRBD1|TRBV10-3|.
CATRQGITGNTIYF
TGTGCCACCCGACAGGGCATAACTGGAAACACCATATATTTT
>TRBJ2-7|TRBD1|TRBV20-1|many
CSARRTGAYEQYF
TGCAGTGCTAGAAGGACAGGGGCCTACGAGCAGTACTTC
>TRBJ1-5|.|TRBV29-1|.
CSVAHPTDQPQHF
TGCAGCGTTGCACATCCCACGGATCAGCCCCAGCATTTT
>TRBJ2-3|.|TRBV10-3|few
CAISERAPSTDTQYF
TGTGCCATCAGTGAGAGGGCTCCGAGCACAGATACGCAGTATTTT
>TRBJ2-7|.|TRBV7-8|.
CASSQGAAVLVSSYEQYF
TGTGCCAGCAGCCAAGGGGCGGCCGTACTAGTCAGCTCCTACGAGCAGTACTTC
>TRBJ2-2|TRBD2|TRBV9|.
CASSVSATTGTSSPGELFF
TGTGCCAGCAGCGTAAGCGCCACTACCGGGACTAGCTCGCCCGGGGAGCTGTTTTTT
>TRBJ1-1|.|TRBV29-1|.
CSAHPLGQEAFF
TGCAGCGCCCACCCCCTCGGGCAAGAAGCTTTCTTT
>TRBJ1-6|.|TRBV19|.
CASSMDTQRMNSPLHF
TGTGCCAGTAGTATGGACACCCAGCGAATGAATTCACCCCTCCACTTT
>TRBJ2-1|TRBD1|TRBV20-1|.
CSARPGDRFNEQFF
TGCAGTGCTAGACCCGGGGACAGGTTCAATGAGCAGTTCTTC
>TRBJ1-2|.|TRBV29-1|few
CSVGGSGDYGYTF
TGCAGCGTTGGGGGCTCTGGGGACTATGGCTACACCTTC
>TRBJ2-5|.|TRBV6-2/TRBV6-3|.
CASTRRGAEETQYF
TGTGCCAGCACTCGACGGGGGGCCGAAGAGACCCAGTACTTC
>TRBJ2-1|.|TRBV21-1|.
CASSKWGTLHNEQFF
TGTGCCAGCAGCAAATGGGGGACACTTCACAATGAGCAGTTCTTC
>TRBJ2-3|TRBD2|TRBV11-2|.
CASSLTSGGAADTQYF
TGTGCCAGCAGCCTGACTAGCGGGGGGGCAGCCGATACGCAGTATTTT
>TRBJ1-2|.|TRBV10-3|.
CAISDSRGEDGYTF
TGTGCCATCAGTGATTCCAGGGGAGAGGATGGCTACACCTTC
>TRBJ2-3|TRBD2|TRBV7-2|.
CASSFARKQLAAVHTDTQYF
TGTGCCAGCAGCTTCGCACGGAAACAACTAGCGGCGGTACACACAGATACGCAGTATTTT
>TRBJ1-2|TRBD1|TRBV6-5|.
CASSYSGGTRGYTF
TGTGCCAGCAGTTATTCAGGGGGGACGAGGGGCTACACCTTC
>TRBJ2-1|.|TRBV15|.
CATSRQVSEQFF
TGTGCCACCAGCAGACAAGTCAGTGAGCAGTTCTTC
>TRBJ2-7|.|TRBV20-1|few
CSARSVKSHEQYF
TGCAGTGCTAGGAGTGTCAAGTCCCACGAGCAGTACTTC
>TRBJ1-2|.|TRBV28|.
CASSSQANYGYTF
TGTGCCAGCAGTTCTCAGGCTAACTATGGCTACACCTTC
>TRBJ2-1|.|TRBV4-1|once
CASSQDRGGPYNEQFF
TGCGCCAGCAGCCAAGATAGGGGGGGCCCCTACAATGAGCAGTTCTTC
>TRBJ2-5|.|TRBV6-1|few
CASSQGGLSRETQYF
TGTGCCAGCAGCCAGGGGGGCCTCAGTCGAGAGACCCAGTACTTC
>TRBJ2-3|TRBD2|TRBV4-2|many
CASSEGGQDTQYF
TGTGCCAGCTCGGAGGGAGGGCAAGATACGCAGTATTTT
>TRBJ2-1|TRBD1|TRBV10-3|.
CAISDPGGYYNEQFF
TGTGCCATCAGTGATCCAGGGGGATACTACAATGAGCAGTTCTTC
>TRBJ2-3|TRBD2|TRBV10-3|few
CAISGTSGGVTDTQYF
TGTGCCATCAGTGGAACTAGCGGGGGTGTCACAGATACGCAGTATTTT
>TRBJ2-7|.|TRBV10-1|.
CASSEETTQYF
TGCGCCAGCAGTGAGGAGACGACGCAGTACTTC
>TRBJ2-3|TRBD2|TRBV11-2|.
CASRYRLAGDFDTQYF
TGTGCCAGCAGGTACCGACTAGCGGGCGACTTTGATACGCAGTATTTT
>TRBJ2-7|.|TRBV9|.
CASSVDPAYEQYF
TGTGCCAGCAGCGTAGACCCAGCCTACGAGCAGTACTTC
>TRBJ2-4|.|TRBV10-3|.
CAISDPGGSFQYF
TGTGCCATCAGTGACCCGGGCGGGTCCTTTCAGTACTTC
>TRBJ2-7|TRBD1|TRBV5-1|.
CASSYTGGYEQYF
TGCGCCAGCAGCTACACAGGGGGCTACGAGCAGTACTTC
>TRBJ2-7|.|TRBV3-1|.
CASSQRQTSYEQYF
TGTGCCAGCAGCCAACGTCAGACCTCCTACGAGCAGTACTTC
>TRBJ1-1|TRBD1|TRBV4-1|.
CASSHRDRNTEAFF
TGCGCCAGCAGCCATCGGGACAGGAACACTGAAGCTTTCTTT
>TRBJ2-1|.|TRBV28|.
CASSLQRDEQFF
TGTGCCAGCAGTCTTCAGCGAGATGAGCAGTTCTTC
>TRBJ2-7|.|TRBV7-9|.
CASSPDRTAYEQYF
TGTGCCAGCAGCCCCGACCGGACAGCCTACGAGCAGTACTTC
>TRBJ2-1|TRBD1|TRBV7-9|.
CASSLTGTASSYNEQFF
TGTGCCAGCAGCTTAACCGGGACAGCGAGCTCCTACAATGAGCAGTTCTTC
>TRBJ1-4|.|TRBV12-3/TRBV12-4|.
CASSFGGPEEKLFF
TGTGCCAGCAGTTTCGGGGGGCCTGAAGAAAAACTGTTTTTT
>TRBJ1-2|.|TRBV9|.
CASSATGTAAYGYTF
TGTGCCAGCAGCGCCACCGGGACGGCAGCCTATGGCTACACCTTC
>TRBJ2-2|.|TRBV6-1|few
CASTPQAISNTGELFF
TGTGCCAGCACTCCTCAGGCTATCTCGAACACCGGGGAGCTGTTTTTT
>TRBJ2-1|.|TRBV20-1|few
CSARTGGFKNEQFF
TGCAGTGCACGGACTGGGGGGTTTAAGAATGAGCAGTTCTTC
>TRBJ2-3|.|TRBV12-3/TRBV12-4|once
CASSPRGDGTDTQYF
TGTGCCAGCAGTCCTAGGGGCGACGGCACAGATACGCAGTATTTT
>TRBJ2-7|TRBD1|TRBV20-1|many
CSARPGTGIRTYEQYF
TGCAGTGCTCGTCCCGGGACAGGGATCCGTACGTACGAGCAGTACTTC
>TRBJ1-1|.|TRBV11-2|.
CASSSRTGPDTEAFF
TGTGCCAGCAGCTCCCGGACGGGGCCCGACACTGAAGCTTTCTTT
>TRBJ2-5|TRBD2|TRBV2|.
CASSEAGLAGLGQETQYF
TGTGCCAGCAGTGAAGCGGGACTAGCGGGGCTGGGGCAAGAGACCCAGTACTTC
>TRBJ2-7|TRBD1|TRBV10-3|.
CAIGTGVTYEQYF
TGTGCCATAGGGACAGGGGTGACCTACGAGCAGTACTTC
>TRBJ2-1|TRBD1|TRBV29-1|few
CSVAPRGNEQFF
TGCAGCGTTGCCCCCAGGGGGAATGAGCAGTTCTTC